This T cell receptor beta chain stems from a study of blood T cells in healthy people across ages. In regard to this clonotype: Its target is not known.

Study results and caveats: Getting older went along with TCR beta diversity per million T cells dropping roughly linearly.

A second PCR of roughly 7 to 11 cycles used a sample-barcoded 5' primer and a J-beta primer mix. A template-switch adaptor that had 12 random nucleotides put a tag on each cDNA molecule. In TCRdb, the 5' RACE reads were re-called with MiXCR into one record per CDR3 protein. Of about 1,400,000 distinct CDR3 sequences in the sample, almost 60% were seen once. Healthy individuals of Caucasian origin from Russia, aged roughly 6 to 90, served as donors. Total RNA, at least 5.5 micrograms per sample, came from PBMCs. The germline CDR1 and CDR2 sequences are DFQATT and SNEGSKA (reference sequence). The V end was cut by 6 bases, the J end by 0 bases, with 15 bases between. This CDR3 comprises 15 residues.

This chain connects TRBV20-1 to TRBJ2-1, with unresolved D. This receptor was identified in a man younger than 30 in good health. The sample taken for sequencing was blood. As DNA, the CDR3 is TGCAGTGCCAATTCTCTGGGAAGCTCCTACAATGAGCAGTTCTTC. Translated, it gives CSANSLGSSYNEQFF.